These 15 T cell receptor beta chains share one sample of origin, sequenced in a study of T cell responses to AZD1222 COVID-19 vaccine. TCRdb's table, derived via immunoSEQ multiplex PCR, lists solely in-frame clones and lacks some. The sample has approximately 130,000 clones; around 80% are singletons. The source was peripheral blood, collected 28 days after the second AZD1222 dose. The source of these receptors is an adult who received the AZD1222 COVID-19 vaccine.

This rearrangement joins TRBV19 to TRBJ2-3; 7 bases are a match to TRBD1. Germline V lookup: CDR1 LNHDA, CDR2 SQIVND (reference sequence). This CDR3 contains 15 residues. V was pared by 7 bases and J by 0 bases, with 7 bases of the junction left unmatched. The CDR3 region has the DNA TGTGCCAGTAAAACCGGGACAGCAAGCACAGATACGCAGTATTTT. Its translation: CASKTGTASTDTQYF.

This chain links TRBV2 with TRBJ1-5; TRBD1 agrees at 8 bases. The CDR3 is 17 amino acids. V gave up 2 bases and J gave up 7 bases; unmatched junction bases: 13. Germline assignment: CDR1 SNHLY and CDR2 FYNNEI. CDR3 DNA: TGTGCCAGCAGTGAACCGAGATCACCAGGGGGCGGGCAGCCCCAGCATTTT. It yields the protein CASSEPRSPGGGQPQHF.

The chain is built from TRBV6-5 and TRBJ1-5; D uncertain. Germline CDR1 MNHEY, CDR2 SVGAGI. The CDR3 runs to 15 residues. V lost 6 bases and J lost 3, with 15 bases in between. The CDR3 coding sequence is TGTGCCAGCAGCTCAAGTACAGCGTACAATCAGCCCCAGCATTTT. Translation gives CASSSSTAYNQPQHF.

The V gene is TRBV10-3, the J gene TRBJ2-5; TRBD1 might be the D (6 bases). Trimming stripped 6 bases from V and 5 bases from J, with 10 bases between. The CDR3 runs 12 residues. Germline V gene sequence: CDR1 ENHRY, CDR2 SYGVKD. CDR3 DNA: TGTGCCATCAGCAAGGGGGAGGAGACCCAGTACTTC. Its protein is CAISKGEETQYF.

This chain links TRBV5-1 with TRBJ1-2; TRBD1 might be the D (5 bases). CDR3 length: 16 residues. CDR1 is SGHRS and CDR2 is YFSETQ in the germline V gene. Trimming removed 4 bases at V and 4 bases at J, with 20 bases between. The DNA for the CDR3 is TGCGCCAGCAGCCCCGAAGGTGGAGGGGTTAGCTATGGCTACACCTTC. Translation gives CASSPEGGGVSYGYTF.

This clone turned up a few times. This chain uses TRBV9 with TRBJ2-3; 15 bases align to TRBD2. V dropped 0 bases and J dropped 0; count of bases not matched to a gene: 2. Germline V gene sequence: CDR1 SGDLS, CDR2 YYNGEE. CDR3 size: 18 residues. The CDR3 protein is CASSVGTSGGASTDTQYF. As DNA, the CDR3 is TGTGCCAGCAGCGTAGGGACTAGCGGGGGGGCCAGCACAGATACGCAGTATTTT.

V usage is TRBV19 and J usage is TRBJ1-4; no clear D gene. V was shortened by 10 bases and J by 7 bases, with 13 bases between the two germline ends. Germline CDR1 reads LNHDA; CDR2 reads SQIVND (reference sequence). The CDR3 contains 12 residues. CDR3 coding DNA: TGTGCCACGCGGTGGGTTAGTGAAAAACTGTTTTTT. Protein product: CATRWVSEKLFF.

The chain has TRBV11-2 and TRBJ2-1; D gene uncertain. The CDR3 runs to 13 residues. Trimming took 0 bases from V and 4 from J, leaving 4 bases between them. Germline CDR1 SGHAT, CDR2 FQNNGV. The DNA for the CDR3 is TGTGCCAGCAGCTTAGACGGGTACAATGAGCAGTTCTTC. This gives the protein CASSLDGYNEQFF.

CDR3 DNA: TGTGCCAGCATCCTCAACAGGGCGGTCACTGAAGCTTTCTTT. Amino acids: CASILNRAVTEAFF. The J gene is TRBJ1-1, the V gene TRBV7-2, with D maybe TRBD1 (6 bases). This CDR3 is 14 amino acids long. V was shortened by 7 bases and J by 4 bases, with 16 bases between the two germline ends. Germline loops: CDR1 SGHTA, CDR2 FQGNSA.

CDR3 residues: CASSESTVSNQPQHF. CDR3 DNA sequence: TGTGCCAGCAGCGAGTCGACAGTTAGCAATCAGCCCCAGCATTTT. The gene calls are TRBV5-5 and TRBJ1-5, with D possibly matching TRBD1 (5 bases). The V end lost 4 bases, the J end lost 0 bases, and 11 bases lay between the germline ends. Germline V gene lookup returns CDR1 SGHKS and CDR2 YYEKEE (reference sequence). The CDR3 is made up of 15 amino acids. Full variable domain (remainder filled in from reference TRBV5-5 and TRBJ1-5): DAGVTQSPTHLIKTRGQQVTLRCSPISGHKSVSWYQQVLGQGPQFIFQYYEKEERGRGNFPDRFSARQFPNYSSELNVNALLLGDSALYLCASSESTVSNQPQHFGDGTRLSIL.

The chain links TRBV7-2 to TRBJ2-1; tentatively, D is TRBD2 (7 bases). Deletions cut 5 bases from V and 4 bases from J, with 18 bases between. This CDR3 contains 16 residues. Germline assignment: CDR1 SGHTA and CDR2 FQGNSA. CDR3 loop: CASSPWGAGVYNEQFF. As DNA, the CDR3 is TGTGCCAGCAGCCCCTGGGGGGCGGGGGTTTACAATGAGCAGTTCTTC.

The rearrangement uses TRBV5-5 and TRBJ1-6; the D gene is possibly TRBD1 (6 bases). This CDR3 region has 15 residues. Trimming stripped 4 bases from V and 6 bases from J, with 14 bases between. CDR1 SGHKS and CDR2 YYEKEE come from the germline V gene (reference sequence). The CDR3 DNA sequence: TGTGCCAGCAGCAGCTCAGGGGTTACTAATTCACCCCTCCACTTT. Its protein product is CASSSSGVTNSPLHF.

CDR3 DNA sequence: TGTGCCAGCTCACCCGGGCAGGGAGGCTACACTGAAGCTTTCTTT. Encoded protein: CASSPGQGGYTEAFF. The V gene is TRBV18, the J gene TRBJ1-1; tentative D call: TRBD1 (5 bases). Per germline, CDR1 KGHSH and CDR2 LQKENI. The germline V and J ends were trimmed by 3 bases and 3 bases, with 14 bases remaining between them. The CDR3 has 15 amino acids.

The V call is TRBV24-1, the J call TRBJ2-7; D is ambiguous. V shed 11 bases and J shed 7 bases, with 20 bases lying between them. This CDR3 has 13 amino acids. Per germline, CDR1 KGHDR and CDR2 SFDVKD. The CDR3 here is CAITISDTWEQYF. CDR3 sequence (DNA): TGTGCCATCACCATTTCCGACACGTGGGAGCAGTACTTC.

The V call is TRBV3-1 (or the pseudogene TRBV3-2), the J call TRBJ1-2, with TRBD1 identical over 7 bases. Germline V gene sequence: CDR1 LGHDT, CDR2 YNNKEL (reference sequence). The CDR3 totals 14 residues. Trimming removed 2 bases from V and 8 bases from J; junction bases left unmatched: 8. CDR3 nucleotides: TGTGCCAGCAGCCAATTACAGGGGTCGTCGGGCTACACCTTC. This gives the protein CASSQLQGSSGYTF.